This entry concerns a single TCR beta chain. The sample is drawn from a study of control samples from healthy donors and cancer patients. The table came from immunoSEQ multiplex PCR; TCRdb's copy has only in-frame clones and leaves some out. This repertoire shows about 120,000 clones, 70% to 90% found once; its top ten account for 2.3%. The ends lost 6 bases at V and 7 bases at J; junction bases unmatched: 8. CDR1 is SNHLY, CDR2 FYNNEI, per germline. The CDR3 has 13 amino acids. This TCR came from a woman aged 70-85 years in good health. The chain is built from TRBV2 and TRBJ2-7; TRBD1 aligns across 8 bases. Sequencing was carried out using blood. The CDR3 sequence is CASSVGQVREQYF. The CDR3 DNA follows: TGTGCCAGCAGCGTGGGACAGGTGAGGGAGCAGTACTTC.